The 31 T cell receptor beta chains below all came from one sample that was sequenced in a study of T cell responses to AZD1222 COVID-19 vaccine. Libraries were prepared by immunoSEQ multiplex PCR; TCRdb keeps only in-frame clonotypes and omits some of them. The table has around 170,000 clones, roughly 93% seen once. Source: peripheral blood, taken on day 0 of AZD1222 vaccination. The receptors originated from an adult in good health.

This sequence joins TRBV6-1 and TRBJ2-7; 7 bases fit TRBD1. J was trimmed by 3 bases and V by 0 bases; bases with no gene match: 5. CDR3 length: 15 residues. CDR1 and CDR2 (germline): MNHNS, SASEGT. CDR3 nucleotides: TGTGCCAGCAGTGAAGCCTGGACAGGTTTCTACGAGCAGTACTTC. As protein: CASSEAWTGFYEQYF.

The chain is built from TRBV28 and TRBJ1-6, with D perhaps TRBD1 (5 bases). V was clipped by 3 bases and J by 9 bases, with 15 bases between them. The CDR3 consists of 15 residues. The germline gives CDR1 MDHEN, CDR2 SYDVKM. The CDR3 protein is CASSFLLAGSSPLHF. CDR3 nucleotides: TGTGCCAGCAGTTTTTTGTTGGCAGGGAGTTCACCCCTCCACTTT.

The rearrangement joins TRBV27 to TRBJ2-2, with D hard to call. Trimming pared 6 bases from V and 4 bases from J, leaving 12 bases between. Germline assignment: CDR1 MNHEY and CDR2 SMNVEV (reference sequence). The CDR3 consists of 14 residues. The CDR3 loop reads CASSLTPGTGELFF. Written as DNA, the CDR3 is TGTGCCAGCAGCTTGACTCCGGGCACCGGGGAGCTGTTTTTT.

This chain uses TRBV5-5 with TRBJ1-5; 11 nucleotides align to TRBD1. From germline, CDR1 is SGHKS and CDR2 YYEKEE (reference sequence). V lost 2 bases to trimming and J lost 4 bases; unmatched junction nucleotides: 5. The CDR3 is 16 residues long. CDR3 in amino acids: CASSFSDRGLNQPQHF. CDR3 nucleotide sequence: TGTGCCAGCAGCTTCTCGGACAGGGGGCTGAATCAGCCCCAGCATTTT.

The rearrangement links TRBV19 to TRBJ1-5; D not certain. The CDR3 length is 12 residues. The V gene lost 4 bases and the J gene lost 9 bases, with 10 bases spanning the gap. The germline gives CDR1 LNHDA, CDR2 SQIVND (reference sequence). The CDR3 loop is CASSRNRGPQHF. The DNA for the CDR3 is TGTGCCAGTAGTAGGAACCGTGGGCCCCAGCATTTT.

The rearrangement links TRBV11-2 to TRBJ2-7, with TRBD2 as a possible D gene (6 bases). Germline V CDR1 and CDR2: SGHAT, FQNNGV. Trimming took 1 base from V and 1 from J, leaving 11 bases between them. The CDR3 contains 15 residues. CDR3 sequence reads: CASSLAGTSSYEQYF. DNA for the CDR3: TGTGCCAGCAGCTTAGCCGGGACTTCGTCCTACGAGCAGTACTTC.

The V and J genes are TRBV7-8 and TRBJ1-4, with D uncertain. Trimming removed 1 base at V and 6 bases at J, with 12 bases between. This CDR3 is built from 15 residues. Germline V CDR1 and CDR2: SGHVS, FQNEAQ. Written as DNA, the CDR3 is TGTGCCAGCAGCTTAGGGGCGGGCGCGGATGAAAAACTGTTTTTT. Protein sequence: CASSLGAGADEKLFF.

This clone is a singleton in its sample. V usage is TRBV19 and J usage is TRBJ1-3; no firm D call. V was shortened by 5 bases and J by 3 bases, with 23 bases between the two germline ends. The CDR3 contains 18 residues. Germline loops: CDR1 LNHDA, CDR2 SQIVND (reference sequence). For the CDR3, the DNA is TGTGCCAGTAGTTCCTACAGCGAATCGAGTTTTTATGGAAACACCATATATTTT. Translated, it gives CASSSYSESSFYGNTIYF.

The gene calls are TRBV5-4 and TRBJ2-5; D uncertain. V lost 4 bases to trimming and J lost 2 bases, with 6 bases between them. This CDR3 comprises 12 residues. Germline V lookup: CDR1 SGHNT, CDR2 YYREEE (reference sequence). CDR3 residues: CASSPWQETQYF. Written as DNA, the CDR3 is TGTGCCAGCAGCCCGTGGCAAGAGACCCAGTACTTC.

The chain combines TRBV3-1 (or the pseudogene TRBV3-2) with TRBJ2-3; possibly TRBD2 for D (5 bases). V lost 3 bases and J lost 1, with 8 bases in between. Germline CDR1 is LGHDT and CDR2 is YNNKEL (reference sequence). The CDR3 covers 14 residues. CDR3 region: CASSHGGGTDTQYF. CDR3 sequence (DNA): TGTGCCAGCAGCCATGGAGGCGGCACAGATACGCAGTATTTT.

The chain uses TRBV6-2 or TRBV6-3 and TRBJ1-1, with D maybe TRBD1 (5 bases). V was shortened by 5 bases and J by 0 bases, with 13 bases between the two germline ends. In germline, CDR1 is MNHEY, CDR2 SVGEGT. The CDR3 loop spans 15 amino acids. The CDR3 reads CASSDPGTVNTEAFF. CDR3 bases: TGTGCCAGCAGTGACCCCGGGACCGTGAACACTGAAGCTTTCTTT.

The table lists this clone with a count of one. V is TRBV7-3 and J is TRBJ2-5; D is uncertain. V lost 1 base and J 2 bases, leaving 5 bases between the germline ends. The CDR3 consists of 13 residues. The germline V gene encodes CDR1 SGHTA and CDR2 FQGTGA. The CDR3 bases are TGTGCCAGCAGCTTAAGTTCGCAAGAGACCCAGTACTTC. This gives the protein CASSLSSQETQYF.

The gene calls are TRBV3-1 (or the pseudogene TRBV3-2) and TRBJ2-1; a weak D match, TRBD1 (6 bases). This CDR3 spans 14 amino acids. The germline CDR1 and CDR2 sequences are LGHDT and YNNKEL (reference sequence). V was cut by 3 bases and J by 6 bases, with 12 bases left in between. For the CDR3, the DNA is TGTGCCAGCAGCCAGATCAGGGGTGGCAATGAGCAGTTCTTC. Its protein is CASSQIRGGNEQFF.

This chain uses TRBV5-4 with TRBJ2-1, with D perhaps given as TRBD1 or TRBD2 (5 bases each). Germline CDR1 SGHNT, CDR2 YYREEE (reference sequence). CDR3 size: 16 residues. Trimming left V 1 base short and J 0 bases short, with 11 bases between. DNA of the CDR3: TGTGCCAGCAGCTTGCCGGGACGGCTCTCCTACAATGAGCAGTTCTTC. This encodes CASSLPGRLSYNEQFF.

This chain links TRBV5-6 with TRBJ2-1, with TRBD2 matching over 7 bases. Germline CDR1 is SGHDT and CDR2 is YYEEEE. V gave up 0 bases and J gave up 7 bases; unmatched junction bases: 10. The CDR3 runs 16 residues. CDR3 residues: CASSLGGGPGRNEQFF. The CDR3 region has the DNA TGTGCCAGCAGCTTGGGCGGGGGTCCCGGGAGGAATGAGCAGTTCTTC.

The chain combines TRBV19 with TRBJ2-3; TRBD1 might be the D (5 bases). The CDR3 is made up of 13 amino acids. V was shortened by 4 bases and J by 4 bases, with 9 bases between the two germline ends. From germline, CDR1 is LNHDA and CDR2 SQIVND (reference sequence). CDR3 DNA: TGTGCCAGTAGTAAAGGACACTCAGATACGCAGTATTTT. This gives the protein CASSKGHSDTQYF.

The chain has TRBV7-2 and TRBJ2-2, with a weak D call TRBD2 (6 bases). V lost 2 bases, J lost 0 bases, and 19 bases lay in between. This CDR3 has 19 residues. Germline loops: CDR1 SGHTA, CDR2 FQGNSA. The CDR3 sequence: CASSLTSAGYGANTGELFF. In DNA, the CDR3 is TGTGCCAGCAGCTTAACATCTGCGGGATACGGTGCGAACACCGGGGAGCTGTTTTTT.

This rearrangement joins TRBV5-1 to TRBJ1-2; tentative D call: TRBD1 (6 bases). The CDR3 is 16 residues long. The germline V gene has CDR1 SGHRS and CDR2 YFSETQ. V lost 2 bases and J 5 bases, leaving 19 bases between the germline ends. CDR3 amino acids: CASSFGPQQGRYGYTF. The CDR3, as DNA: TGCGCCAGCAGCTTCGGCCCCCAACAGGGAAGATATGGCTACACCTTC.

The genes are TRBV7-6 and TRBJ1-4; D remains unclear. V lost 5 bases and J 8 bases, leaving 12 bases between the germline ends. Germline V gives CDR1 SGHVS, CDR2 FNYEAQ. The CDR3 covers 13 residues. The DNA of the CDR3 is TGTGCCAGCAGCCCCCACCTTCAAGAAAAACTGTTTTTT. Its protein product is CASSPHLQEKLFF.

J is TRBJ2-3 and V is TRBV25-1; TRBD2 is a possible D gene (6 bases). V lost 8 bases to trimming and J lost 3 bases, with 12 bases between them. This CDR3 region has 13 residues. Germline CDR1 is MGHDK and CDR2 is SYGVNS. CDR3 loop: CASSGRGTDTQYF. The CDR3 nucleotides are TGTGCCAGCTCTGGTCGGGGGACAGATACGCAGTATTTT.

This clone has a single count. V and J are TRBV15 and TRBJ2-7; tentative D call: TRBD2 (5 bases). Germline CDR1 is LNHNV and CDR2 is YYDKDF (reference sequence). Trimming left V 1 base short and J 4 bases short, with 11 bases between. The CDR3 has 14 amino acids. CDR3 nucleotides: TGTGCCACCAGCAGAGTACCGGAGGCTTACGAGCAGTACTTC. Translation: CATSRVPEAYEQYF.

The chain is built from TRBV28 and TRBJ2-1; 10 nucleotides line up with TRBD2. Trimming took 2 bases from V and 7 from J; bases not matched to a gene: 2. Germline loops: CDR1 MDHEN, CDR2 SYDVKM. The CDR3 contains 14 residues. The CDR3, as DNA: TGTGCCAGCAGTTTAAAGCGGGAGGGAAATGAGCAGTTCTTC. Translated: CASSLKREGNEQFF.

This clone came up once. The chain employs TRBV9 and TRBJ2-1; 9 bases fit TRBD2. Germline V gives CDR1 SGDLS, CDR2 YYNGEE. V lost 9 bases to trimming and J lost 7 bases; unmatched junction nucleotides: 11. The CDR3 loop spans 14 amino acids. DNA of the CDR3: TGTGCCACCAGGAGAGCGGGAGGAGTTAATGAGCAGTTCTTC. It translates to CATRRAGGVNEQFF.

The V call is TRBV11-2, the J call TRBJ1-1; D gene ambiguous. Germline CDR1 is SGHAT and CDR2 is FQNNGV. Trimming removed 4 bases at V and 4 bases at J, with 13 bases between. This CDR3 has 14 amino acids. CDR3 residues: CASSSPGFATEAFF. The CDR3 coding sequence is TGTGCCAGCAGCTCCCCAGGATTTGCCACTGAAGCTTTCTTT.

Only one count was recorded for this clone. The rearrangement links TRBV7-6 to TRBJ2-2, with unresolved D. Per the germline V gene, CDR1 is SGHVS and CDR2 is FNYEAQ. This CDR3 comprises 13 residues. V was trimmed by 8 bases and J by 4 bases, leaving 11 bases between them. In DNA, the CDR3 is TGTGCCAGCGTAAGGGCGGTCACCGGGGAGCTGTTTTTT. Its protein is CASVRAVTGELFF.

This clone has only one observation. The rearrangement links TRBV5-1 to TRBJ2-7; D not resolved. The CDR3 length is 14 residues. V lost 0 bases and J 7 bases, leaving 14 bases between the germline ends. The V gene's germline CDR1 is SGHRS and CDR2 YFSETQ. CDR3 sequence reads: CASSLGRMEREQYF. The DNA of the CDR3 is TGCGCCAGCAGCTTGGGTCGAATGGAGCGTGAGCAGTACTTC.

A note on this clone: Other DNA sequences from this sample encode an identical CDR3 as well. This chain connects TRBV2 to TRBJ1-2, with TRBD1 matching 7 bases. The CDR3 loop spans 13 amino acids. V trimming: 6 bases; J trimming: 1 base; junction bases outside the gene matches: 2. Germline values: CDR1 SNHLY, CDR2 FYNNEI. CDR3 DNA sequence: TGTGCCAGCAGCCGGGACAGTAACTATGGCTACACCTTC. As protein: CASSRDSNYGYTF.

CDR3 DNA sequence: TGTGCCACCCTCAGTCCGGGAGTTCCCTATGGCTACACCTTC. This sequence encodes CATLSPGVPYGYTF. The chain employs TRBV6-5 and TRBJ1-2; no clear D. This CDR3 has 14 residues. From germline, CDR1 is MNHEY and CDR2 SVGAGI. V shed 10 bases and J shed 4 bases, with 19 bases lying between them.

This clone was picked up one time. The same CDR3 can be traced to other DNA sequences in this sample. The CDR3: CASSPGRGNTIYF. For the CDR3, the DNA is TGTGCCAGCAGCCCCGGGCGGGGAAACACCATATATTTT. This chain joins TRBV7-2 and TRBJ1-3; no firm D call. The CDR3 consists of 13 residues. Germline V lookup: CDR1 SGHTA, CDR2 FQGNSA. Trimming pared 5 bases from V and 4 bases from J, leaving 9 bases between.

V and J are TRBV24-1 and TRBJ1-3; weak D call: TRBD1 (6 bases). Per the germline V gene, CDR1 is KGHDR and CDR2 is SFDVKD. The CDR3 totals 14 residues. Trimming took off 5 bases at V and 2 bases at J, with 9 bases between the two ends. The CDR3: CATSAGAPGNTIYF. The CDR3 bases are TGTGCCACCAGTGCAGGGGCCCCTGGAAACACCATATATTTT.

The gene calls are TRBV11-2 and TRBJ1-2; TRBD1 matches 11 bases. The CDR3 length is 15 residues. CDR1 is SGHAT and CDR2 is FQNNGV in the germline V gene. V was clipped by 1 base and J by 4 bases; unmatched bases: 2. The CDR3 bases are TGTGCCAGCAGCTTAGCCGGGACAGGGGGCTATGGCTACACCTTC. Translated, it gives CASSLAGTGGYGYTF. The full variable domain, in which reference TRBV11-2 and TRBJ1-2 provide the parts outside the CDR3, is EAGVAQSPRYKIIEKRQSVAFWCNPISGHATLYWYQQILGQGPKLLIQFQNNGVVDDSQLPKDRFSAERLKGVDSTLKIQPAKLEDSAVYLCASSLAGTGGYGYTFGSGTRLTVV.